This TCR beta chain was documented in a study of blood T cells in healthy people across ages. Study findings and constraints: More naive CD4+ cells and higher diversity marked long-lived donors relative to aged donors.

Those donating, healthy Caucasian individuals from Russia, were aged roughly 6 to 90. Germline V gene lookup returns CDR1 LGHNA and CDR2 YNFKEQ. The V and J ends lost 1 base and 4 bases respectively, with 10 bases between them. CDR3 length equals 14 residues. Note on this clonotype: Its specificity is not known.

A J-beta primer mix and a sample-barcoded 5' primer were used in a second PCR of about 6 to 12 cycles. With 12 random nucleotides, a template-switch adaptor tagged each individual cDNA molecule. TCRdb redid the calling of the 5' RACE reads with MiXCR, one entry per CDR3 protein. The table records hundreds of thousands of distinct CDR3 sequences, about 61% of them present only once. This clonotype was sampled from a man aged 35-49 years in good health. The specimen sequenced was blood. This chain joins TRBV4-2 and TRBJ1-2; D may be TRBD1 (5 bases). CDR3 bases: TGTGCCAGCAGCCAAGTTAGACAGAGCTATGGCTACACCTTC. Protein sequence: CASSQVRQSYGYTF.